The clone carrying this TCR beta chain appeared a few times. Germline and junction disagree at one end, which may indicate a read error. This record comes from a study of glioma-infiltrating T cells after dendritic cell vaccination. Blood PBMC samples: pre-vaccination, two weeks post third vaccination, and at tumor progression. Germline lookup yields CDR1 MGHRA and CDR2 YSYEKL. This CDR3 spans 16 amino acids. The immunoSEQ assay amplified TCRB CDR3 from up to roughly 2 ug DNA. The table came from immunoSEQ multiplex PCR; TCRdb's copy has only in-frame clones and leaves some out. The repertoire has approximately 100,000 clones, approximately 80% of them found once; the top ten carry about 12%.

V and J are TRBV4-1 and TRBJ2-5; 12 bases align to TRBD2. The TCR was taken from a human donor with glioblastoma. Specimen: blood, collected before dendritic cell vaccination. CDR3: CASSQGGLAGSETQYF. The CDR3 region has the DNA TGTGCCAGCAGCCAAGGAGGACTAGCGGGGTCGGAGACCCAGTACTTC.